The 6 T cell receptor beta chains presented below share a single source sample, sequenced in a study of cytomegalovirus exposure and HLA in healthy donors. The primer mix had 60 Vbeta and 13 Jbeta primers. TCRdb keeps only in-frame clones here, not all; method: immunoSEQ multiplex PCR. This sample's table reports fewer than 100,000 clones. Specimen: PBMCs. The receptor set was obtained from a man aged 45-65 years in good health and CMV-seronegative.

The V and J genes are TRBV7-8 and TRBJ1-4; possible D gene TRBD1, 5 bases. Trimming took 1 base from V and 2 from J, leaving 8 bases between them. This CDR3 is 15 amino acids long. Germline values: CDR1 SGHVS, CDR2 FQNEAQ. The CDR3 is CASSLDSGTNEKLFF. The CDR3 DNA follows: TGTGCCAGCAGCTTAGATTCAGGGACTAATGAAAAACTGTTTTTT. Together with reference TRBV7-8 and TRBJ1-4, the CDR3 gives the full variable domain: GAGVSQSPRYKVAKRGQDVALRCDPISGHVSLFWYQQALGQGPEFLTYFQNEAQLDKSGLPSDRFFAERPEGSVSTLKIQRTQQEDSAVYLCASSLDSGTNEKLFFGSGTQLSVL.

The chain carries TRBV5-8 and TRBJ2-5; 9 bases agree with TRBD1. V lost 5 bases, J lost 4 bases, and 6 bases stayed unmatched. This CDR3 region has 14 residues. The germline V gene encodes CDR1 SGHTS and CDR2 YDEGEE. The CDR3 here is CASRLTGGPETQYF. CDR3 DNA sequence: TGTGCCAGCAGGCTAACAGGGGGCCCAGAGACCCAGTACTTC.

The V call is TRBV10-3, the J call TRBJ1-5; 8 nucleotides align to TRBD1. The CDR3 is made up of 14 amino acids. CDR1 ENHRY and CDR2 SYGVKD come from the germline V gene. With V trimmed by 10 bases and J by 2 bases, 7 bases remained unmatched. The CDR3 region is CATTQGAGNQPQHF. The CDR3 bases are TGTGCCACTACTCAGGGGGCAGGCAATCAGCCCCAGCATTTT.

As regards this clone: The sample has other DNA sequences that encode this CDR3 too. This chain uses TRBV18 with TRBJ2-7; tentative D call: TRBD2 (5 bases). The CDR3 covers 15 residues. Per germline, CDR1 KGHSH and CDR2 LQKENI. V lost 3 bases, J lost 1 base, and 13 bases lay in between. The CDR3 is CASSPAPGGSYEQYF. In nucleotides, the CDR3 is TGTGCCAGCTCACCCGCCCCGGGCGGGTCCTACGAGCAGTACTTC.

This chain connects TRBV7-3 to TRBJ2-5; no definite D call. With 8 bases removed from V and 2 bases from J, the gap between germline ends came to 3 bases. CDR3 length equals 10 residues. Germline lookup yields CDR1 SGHTA and CDR2 FQGTGA. The CDR3 DNA sequence: TGTGCCAGCTTACAAGAGACCCAGTACTTC. Residues: CASLQETQYF.

The chain recombines TRBV28 with TRBJ1-5, with 7 nucleotides matching TRBD1. The CDR3 is made up of 16 amino acids. Germline-derived CDR1 and CDR2 are MDHEN and SYDVKM. V shed 8 bases and J 7 bases; nucleotides not matched to a gene: 17. The chain's CDR3 is CASFGKRGRPRQPQHF. In DNA form, the CDR3 reads TGTGCCAGCTTCGGGAAAAGGGGGCGTCCCAGGCAGCCCCAGCATTTT.